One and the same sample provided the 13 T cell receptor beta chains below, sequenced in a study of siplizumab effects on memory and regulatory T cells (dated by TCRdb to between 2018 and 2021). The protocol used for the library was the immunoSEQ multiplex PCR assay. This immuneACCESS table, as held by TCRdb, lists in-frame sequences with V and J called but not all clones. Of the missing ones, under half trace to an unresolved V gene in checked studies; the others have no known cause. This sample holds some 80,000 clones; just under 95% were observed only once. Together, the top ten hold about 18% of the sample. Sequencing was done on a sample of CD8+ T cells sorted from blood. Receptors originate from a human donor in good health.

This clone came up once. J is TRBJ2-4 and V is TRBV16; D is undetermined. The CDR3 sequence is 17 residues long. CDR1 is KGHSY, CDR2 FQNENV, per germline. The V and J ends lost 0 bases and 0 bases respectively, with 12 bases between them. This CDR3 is CASSQSIESVAKNIQYF. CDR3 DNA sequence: TGTGCCAGCAGCCAATCGATTGAGTCAGTAGCCAAAAACATTCAGTACTTC.

The CDR3 region has the DNA TGTGCCAGCAGCCCCAATGGTTACAATCAGCCCCAGCATTTT. Translated, it gives CASSPNGYNQPQHF. This chain connects TRBV7-6 to TRBJ1-5; D gene ambiguous. Trimming removed 5 bases from V and 3 bases from J, with 11 bases in between. Germline V lookup: CDR1 SGHVS, CDR2 FNYEAQ. CDR3 size: 14 residues.

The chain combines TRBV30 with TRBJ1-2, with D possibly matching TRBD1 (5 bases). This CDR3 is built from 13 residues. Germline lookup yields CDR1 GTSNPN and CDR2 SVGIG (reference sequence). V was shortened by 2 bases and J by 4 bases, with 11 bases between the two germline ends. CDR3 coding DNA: TGTGCCTGGAGTCCCGGGACCGCCTATGGCTACACCTTC. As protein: CAWSPGTAYGYTF. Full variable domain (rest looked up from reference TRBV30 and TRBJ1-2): SQTIHQWPATLVQPVGSPLSLECTVEGTSNPNLYWYRQAAGRGLQLLFYSVGIGQISSEVPQNLSASRPQDRQFILSSKKLLLSDSGFYLCAWSPGTAYGYTFGSGTRLTVV.

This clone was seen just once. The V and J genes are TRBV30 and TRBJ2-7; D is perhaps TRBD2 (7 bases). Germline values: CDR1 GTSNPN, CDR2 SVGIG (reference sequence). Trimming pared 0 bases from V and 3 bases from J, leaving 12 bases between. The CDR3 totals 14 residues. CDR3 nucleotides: TGTGCCTGGAGTGTAGCGGGACAAGGCTACGAGCAGTACTTC. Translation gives CAWSVAGQGYEQYF.

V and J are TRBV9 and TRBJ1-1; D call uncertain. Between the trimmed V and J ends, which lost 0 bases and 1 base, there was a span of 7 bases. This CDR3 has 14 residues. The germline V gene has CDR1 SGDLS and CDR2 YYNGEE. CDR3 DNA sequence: TGTGCCAGCAGCGTAGATCATAGGAACACTGAAGCTTTCTTT. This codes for CASSVDHRNTEAFF. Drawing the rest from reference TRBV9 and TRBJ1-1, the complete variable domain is DSGVTQTPKHLITATGQRVTLRCSPRSGDLSVYWYQQSLDQGLQFLIQYYNGEERAKGNILERFSAQQFPDLHSELNLSSLELGDSALYFCASSVDHRNTEAFFGQGTRLTVV.

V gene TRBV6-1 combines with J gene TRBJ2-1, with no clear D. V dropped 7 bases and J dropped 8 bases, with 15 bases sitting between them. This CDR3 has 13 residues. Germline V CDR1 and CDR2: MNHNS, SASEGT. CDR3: CASTLDIYDEQFF. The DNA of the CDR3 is TGTGCCAGCACCCTCGATATTTACGATGAGCAGTTCTTC.

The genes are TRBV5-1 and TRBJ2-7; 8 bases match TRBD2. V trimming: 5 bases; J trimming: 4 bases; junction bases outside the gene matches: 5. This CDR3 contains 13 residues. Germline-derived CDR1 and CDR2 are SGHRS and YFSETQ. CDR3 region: CASSAASGYEQYF. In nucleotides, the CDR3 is TGCGCCAGCAGTGCGGCTAGCGGGTACGAGCAGTACTTC.

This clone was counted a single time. Here the CDR3 reads CASSLSIGQGYEQYF. As DNA, the CDR3 is TGTGCCAGCAGTTTATCAATAGGACAGGGTTACGAGCAGTACTTC. The chain is built from TRBV27 and TRBJ2-5; 8 bases are a match to TRBD1. The last part of the DNA fits TRBJ2-7 better; the J call may be wrong. The CDR3 has 15 residues. Germline CDR1 MNHEY, CDR2 SMNVEV (reference sequence).

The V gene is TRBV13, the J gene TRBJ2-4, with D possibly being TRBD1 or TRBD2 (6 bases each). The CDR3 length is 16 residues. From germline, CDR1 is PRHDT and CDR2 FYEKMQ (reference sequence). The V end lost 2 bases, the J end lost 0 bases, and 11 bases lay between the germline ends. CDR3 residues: CASSLLRGLAKNIQYF. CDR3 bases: TGTGCCAGCAGCTTACTCAGGGGACTAGCCAAAAACATTCAGTACTTC.

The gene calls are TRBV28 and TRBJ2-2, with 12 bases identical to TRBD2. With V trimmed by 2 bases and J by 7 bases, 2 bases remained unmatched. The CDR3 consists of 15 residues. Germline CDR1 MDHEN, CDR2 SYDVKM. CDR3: CASSLLAGGLGELFF. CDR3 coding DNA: TGTGCCAGCAGTTTACTAGCGGGAGGGCTCGGGGAGCTGTTTTTT.

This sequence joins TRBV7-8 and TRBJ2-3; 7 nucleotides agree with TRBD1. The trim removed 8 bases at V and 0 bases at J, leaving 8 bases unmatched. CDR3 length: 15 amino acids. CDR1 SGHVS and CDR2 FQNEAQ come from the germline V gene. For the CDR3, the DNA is TGTGCCAGCCACTGGACAGGCGGAAGCACAGATACGCAGTATTTT. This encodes CASHWTGGSTDTQYF.

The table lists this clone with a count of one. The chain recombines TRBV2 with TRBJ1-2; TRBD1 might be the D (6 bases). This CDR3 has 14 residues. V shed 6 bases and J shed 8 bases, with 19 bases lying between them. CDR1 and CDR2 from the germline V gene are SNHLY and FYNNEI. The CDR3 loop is CASRTQGYVKGYTF. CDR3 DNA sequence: TGTGCCAGCAGGACCCAGGGGTACGTCAAAGGCTACACCTTC.

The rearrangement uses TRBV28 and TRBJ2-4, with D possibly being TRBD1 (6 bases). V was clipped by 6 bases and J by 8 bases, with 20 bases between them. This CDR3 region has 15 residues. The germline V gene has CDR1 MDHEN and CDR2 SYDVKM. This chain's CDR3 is CASSQPQGFVDIQYF. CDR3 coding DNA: TGTGCCAGCAGCCAGCCACAGGGTTTTGTGGACATTCAGTACTTC.